Below are 24 T cell receptor beta chains sequenced from a single sample in a study of T cell repertoires in cytomegalovirus infection. One entry per CDR3 protein results from TCRdb running MiXCR on the reads. The sample records roughly 640,000 distinct CDR3 sequences, approximately 25% being singletons. Input material: CD8+ T cells from PBMCs. The source of these receptors is a human donor in good health (CMV status not recorded). Some clones in this sample may be carry-over from other donors' samples.

J is TRBJ2-2 and V is TRBV19; weak D call: TRBD2 (5 bases). The V end was cut by 9 bases, the J end by 7 bases, with 6 bases between. Germline V gives CDR1 LNHDA, CDR2 SQIVND (reference sequence). The CDR3 is made up of 10 amino acids. The CDR3 DNA reads as TGTGCCAGCGCGGGCGGGGAGCTGTTTTTT. This gives the protein CASAGGELFF.

Written as DNA, the CDR3 is TGTGCCAGCAGCCAAGTGATGATGAACACTGAAGCTTTCTTT. It translates to CASSQVMMNTEAFF. The V gene is TRBV14, the J gene TRBJ1-1, with D uncertain. The CDR3 is 14 amino acids. With 1 base removed from V and 0 bases from J, the gap between germline ends came to 6 bases. Germline-derived CDR1 and CDR2 are SGHDN and FVKESK.

A word on this clonotype: One end of the junction is discordant with germline, which a read error may explain. The chain is built from TRBV4-1 and TRBJ2-7; 10 bases are a match to TRBD2. This CDR3 has 17 residues. Germline loops: CDR1 MGHRA, CDR2 YSYEKL. CDR3 DNA: TGCGCCAGCAGCCCAACTGTAGCGGGGGGAAATTTCTACAAGCAGTACTTC. Protein: CASSPTVAGGNFYKQYF.

The genes are TRBV4-3 and TRBJ2-1, with 7 bases aligning to TRBD1. Germline V gene lookup returns CDR1 LGHNA and CDR2 YSLEER. Trimming removed 0 bases from V and 4 bases from J; junction bases left unmatched: 6. The CDR3 extends over 16 amino acids. The CDR3 DNA is TGCGCCAGCAGCCAAGAAGGGCAGGGGGATTACAATGAGCAGTTCTTC. It translates to CASSQEGQGDYNEQFF.

V is TRBV19 and J is TRBJ2-1; unclear D gene. CDR3 size: 13 residues. V lost 3 bases, J lost 3 bases, and 6 bases lay in between. Germline V lookup: CDR1 LNHDA, CDR2 SQIVND (reference sequence). CDR3 bases: TGTGCCAGTAGTATCAACAACTACAATGAGCAGTTCTTC. Its protein product is CASSINNYNEQFF. The full variable domain, in which reference TRBV19 and TRBJ2-1 provide the parts outside the CDR3, is DGGITQSPKYLFRKEGQNVTLSCEQNLNHDAMYWYRQDPGQGLRLIYYSQIVNDFQKGDIAEGYSVSREKKESFPLTVTSAQKNPTAFYLCASSINNYNEQFFGPGTRLTVL.

V gene TRBV6-2 or TRBV6-3 combines with J gene TRBJ2-7; 8 bases are shared with TRBD2. Germline CDR1 is MNHEY and CDR2 is SVGEGT. This CDR3 spans 16 amino acids. The CDR3 bases are TGTGCCAGCAGTTACTCTCGGGAGCGGGGGTTCTACGTGCAGTACGTC. Residues: CASSYSRERGFYVQYV.

This clonotype was seen only a few times. The chain links TRBV2 to TRBJ2-7; maybe TRBD1 (5 bases). Germline CDR1 SNHLY, CDR2 FYNNEI. V shed 6 bases and J shed 3 bases, with 12 bases lying between them. This CDR3 comprises 13 residues. The CDR3 bases are TGTGCCAGCAGGGGCATCCAGGGCTACGAGCAGTACTTC. This sequence encodes CASRGIQGYEQYF.

This clonotype was seen at least ten times. The gene calls are TRBV12-3 or TRBV12-4 and TRBJ1-5, with D possibly TRBD1 on 6 matching bases. V shed 10 bases and J shed 5 bases, with 15 bases lying between them. This CDR3 comprises 13 residues. The CDR3 is CATQKGGDQPQHF. CDR3 coding DNA: TGTGCCACCCAAAAGGGGGGGGATCAGCCCCAGCATTTT.

The chain employs TRBV6-2 or TRBV6-3 and TRBJ1-5, with 8 nucleotides matching TRBD1. Losses at the gene ends were 2 bases for V and 7 bases for J; bases not matched to a gene: 7. Germline assignment: CDR1 MNHEY and CDR2 SVGEGT. The CDR3 has 15 residues. The CDR3 is CASSYDQGAWQPQHF. The CDR3 nucleotides are TGTGCCAGCAGTTACGACCAGGGGGCATGGCAGCCCCAGCATTTT.

The gene calls are TRBV20-1 and TRBJ2-1, with TRBD2 matching over 13 bases. The V segment lost 7 bases and the J segment 11 bases; nucleotides outside the gene matches: 5. The CDR3 covers 12 residues. CDR1 and CDR2 from the germline V gene are DFQATT and SNEGSKA (reference sequence). The CDR3: CSGRTSGGQQFF. The CDR3 DNA reads TGCAGTGGACGGACTAGCGGGGGCCAGCAGTTCTTC.

This clonotype was seen a handful of times. The chain links TRBV20-1 to TRBJ1-1; 8 bases line up with TRBD1. With V trimmed by 3 bases and J by 5 bases, 5 bases remained unmatched. The length of the CDR3 is 13 residues. Germline loops: CDR1 DFQATT, CDR2 SNEGSKA (reference sequence). CDR3 nucleotides: TGCAGTGCTAGGGACAGGGTAGTGACTGAAGCTTTCTTT. Its translation: CSARDRVVTEAFF.

This clonotype was recorded at least ten times. The rearrangement links TRBV10-2 to TRBJ2-1; D could derive from TRBD1 or TRBD2 (5 bases each). The CDR3 spans 14 residues. V dropped 2 bases and J dropped 4 bases, with 9 bases sitting between them. The germline V gene has CDR1 WSHSY and CDR2 SAAADI. CDR3 DNA: TGCGCCAGCAGTGAGGGGGGTCATTACAATGAGCAGTTCTTC. Its protein is CASSEGGHYNEQFF.

This clonotype was observed a handful of times. This rearrangement joins TRBV29-1 to TRBJ2-7; tentative D call: TRBD1 (6 bases). V lost 8 bases and J 0 bases, leaving 17 bases between the germline ends. The germline V gene encodes CDR1 SQVTM and CDR2 ANQGSEA. This CDR3 region has 14 residues. The DNA of the CDR3 is TGCAGCAAACTACAGGGCTTTCACTCCTACGAGCAGTACGTC. The encoded protein is CSKLQGFHSYEQYV.

V gene TRBV7-9 combines with J gene TRBJ2-7; D could derive from TRBD1 or TRBD2 (5 bases each). This CDR3 is built from 15 residues. Trimming removed 4 bases from V and 2 bases from J, with 15 bases in between. Germline V CDR1 and CDR2: SEHNR, FQNEAQ (reference sequence). As DNA, the CDR3 is TGTGCCAGCAGCTACTACCGGGACGGAGCCTACGAGCAGTACTTC. Its translation: CASSYYRDGAYEQYF.

The chain links TRBV4-3 to TRBJ1-4, with unresolved D. This CDR3 spans 16 amino acids. The germline V gene encodes CDR1 LGHNA and CDR2 YSLEER. V was clipped by 0 bases and J by 7 bases, with 15 bases between them. The CDR3 sequence is CASSQDSGGWGEKLFF. In nucleotides, the CDR3 is TGCGCCAGCAGCCAAGATTCCGGCGGATGGGGTGAAAAACTGTTTTTT.

V gene TRBV29-1 combines with J gene TRBJ2-3; D is unresolved. CDR1 and CDR2 (germline): SQVTM, ANQGSEA. Trimming cost V 6 bases and J 0 bases, with 13 bases left between them. The CDR3 is made up of 14 amino acids. The CDR3 sequence: CSVPYPASTDTQYF. CDR3 DNA sequence: TGCAGCGTCCCTTACCCAGCTAGCACAGATACGCAGTATTTT.

Ten or more counts support this clonotype. This sequence joins TRBV7-3 and TRBJ2-2, with 10 bases aligning to TRBD2. CDR1 SGHTA and CDR2 FQGTGA come from the germline V gene. CDR3 length: 15 amino acids. Trimming took 3 bases from V and 4 from J; bases not matched to a gene: 2. The CDR3 loop is CASSFSGGSTGELFF. CDR3 nucleotide sequence: TGTGCCAGCAGCTTTAGCGGGGGGAGCACCGGGGAGCTGTTTTTT.

There are many counts of this clonotype. The chain couples TRBV7-2 to TRBJ2-2; no reliable D call. Germline lookup yields CDR1 SGHTA and CDR2 FQGNSA. The CDR3 is 16 residues long. Trimming stripped 7 bases from V and 6 bases from J, with 21 bases between. The CDR3 DNA reads TGTGCCAGCACGGTGAACGGGCGCGGTACGCCCGGGGAGCTGTTTTTT. The encoded protein is CASTVNGRGTPGELFF.

The rearrangement joins TRBV5-1 to TRBJ1-1; maybe TRBD1 (6 bases). Germline CDR1 SGHRS, CDR2 YFSETQ. The length of the CDR3 is 14 residues. V lost 3 bases, J lost 5 bases, and 14 bases lay in between. The CDR3 loop is CASSYREDWTEAFF. Here the CDR3 DNA reads TGCGCCAGCAGCTACAGGGAGGATTGGACTGAAGCTTTCTTT.

V gene TRBV20-1 combines with J gene TRBJ2-7, with D uncertain. V lost 2 bases, J lost 7 bases, and 9 bases lay in between. Germline V CDR1 and CDR2: DFQATT, SNEGSKA (reference sequence). This CDR3 is 11 amino acids long. DNA for the CDR3: TGCAGTGCTAGATTGGGGTGGGAGCAGTACGTC. It yields the protein CSARLGWEQYV.

The chain carries TRBV13 and TRBJ2-1; tentative D call: TRBD2 (6 bases). Per germline, CDR1 PRHDT and CDR2 FYEKMQ (reference sequence). This CDR3 has 15 amino acids. V was clipped by 5 bases and J by 0 bases, with 11 bases between them. CDR3 in amino acids: CASSLPGDSYNEQFF. The CDR3 DNA follows: TGTGCCAGCAGCCTTCCGGGAGACTCCTACAATGAGCAGTTCTTC.

The rearrangement links TRBV10-3 to TRBJ2-1, with 7 bases matching TRBD2. Germline assignment: CDR1 ENHRY and CDR2 SYGVKD. The CDR3 length is 15 residues. Trimming at V came to 6 bases and at J to 8 bases, leaving 13 bases not matched to a gene. The CDR3 nucleotides read TGTGCCATCAGCTTAGGAGCGGGGAGGGCCGATGAGCAGTTCTTC. Translation gives CAISLGAGRADEQFF.

DNA for the CDR3: TGTGCCAGCAGGACGGAGTTGAACACTGAAGCTTTCTTT. The encoded protein is CASRTELNTEAFF. The V and J genes are TRBV2 and TRBJ1-1; D remains ambiguous. Per germline, CDR1 SNHLY and CDR2 FYNNEI. The length of the CDR3 is 13 residues. Trimming took off 6 bases at V and 0 bases at J, with 8 bases between the two ends.

The CDR3 loop reads CASSQVPLRGDGELFF. CDR3 in DNA: TGTGCCAGCAGCCAAGTACCGCTCCGGGGGGACGGGGAGCTGTTTTTT. The V gene is TRBV14, the J gene TRBJ2-2; TRBD2 matches at 7 bases. Germline assignment: CDR1 SGHDN and CDR2 FVKESK. The CDR3 loop spans 16 amino acids. With V trimmed by 1 base and J by 7 bases, 9 bases remained unmatched.